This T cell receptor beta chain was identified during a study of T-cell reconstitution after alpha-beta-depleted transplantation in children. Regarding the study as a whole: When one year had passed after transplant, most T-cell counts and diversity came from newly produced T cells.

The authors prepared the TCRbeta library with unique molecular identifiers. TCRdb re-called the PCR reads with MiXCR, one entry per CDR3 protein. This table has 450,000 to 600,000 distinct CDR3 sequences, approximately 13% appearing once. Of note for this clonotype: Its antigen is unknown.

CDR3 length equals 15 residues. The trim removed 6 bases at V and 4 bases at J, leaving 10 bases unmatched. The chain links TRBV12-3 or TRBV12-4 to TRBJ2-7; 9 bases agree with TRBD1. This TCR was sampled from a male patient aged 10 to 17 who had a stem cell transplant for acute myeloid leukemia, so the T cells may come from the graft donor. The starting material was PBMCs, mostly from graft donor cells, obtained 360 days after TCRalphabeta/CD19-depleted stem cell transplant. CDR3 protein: CASSRGQGGEYEQYF. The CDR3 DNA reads TGTGCCAGCAGCAGGGGACAGGGCGGGGAGTACGAGCAGTACTTC.